What follows are 21 T cell receptor beta chains derived from one specimen sequenced in a study of CD8 T cells in ankylosing spondylitis (dated by TCRdb to the late 2010s). The library was built by means of 5' RACE. Sequencing used an Illumina HiSeq 2500. TCRdb trimmed the raw reads at Q25, called clones with MiXCR and kept productive beta chains. Here each entry gathers all rows of one CDR3 protein and keeps the most common genes and DNA. Across this sample there are about 160,000 distinct CDR3 sequences, with around 20% seen only once. Approximately 8% of the sample goes to the ten largest clones. Sequencing was performed on blood, either unsorted or a sorted T cell fraction (not recorded which). Every receptor here comes from a male donor with ankylosing spondylitis or in good health (not recorded which).

This clonotype was picked up many times. V gene TRBV28 combines with J gene TRBJ1-2; D unresolved. The CDR3 loop spans 15 amino acids. With 8 bases removed from V and 0 bases from J, the gap between germline ends came to 16 bases. The germline V gene has CDR1 MDHEN and CDR2 SYDVKM. DNA for the CDR3: TGTGCCAGCCGATACGGGGTCAGAGCTAACTATGGCTACACCTTC. It yields the protein CASRYGVRANYGYTF.

This clonotype was recorded only once. The chain has TRBV6-6 and TRBJ2-7; 7 bases align to TRBD1. CDR1 and CDR2 from the germline V gene are MNHNY and SVGAGI (reference sequence). This CDR3 comprises 13 residues. Germline trimming cut 7 bases from V and 3 bases from J; bases unmatched to any gene: 6. The CDR3 sequence is CASKGANYYEQYF. The CDR3 DNA is TGTGCCAGCAAGGGGGCGAATTACTACGAGCAGTACTTC.

This clonotype was detected many times. CDR3 residues: CSAGPGRDQPQHF. The CDR3 DNA reads as TGCAGTGCTGGGCCGGGCAGGGATCAGCCCCAGCATTTT. V usage is TRBV20-1 and J usage is TRBJ1-5; tentative D call: TRBD1 (5 bases). CDR3 size: 13 residues. CDR1 and CDR2 from the germline V gene are DFQATT and SNEGSKA (reference sequence). Trimming removed 5 bases at V and 5 bases at J, with 13 bases between.

This clonotype came up a few times. The chain links TRBV20-1 to TRBJ2-3, with 10 bases fitting TRBD2. The CDR3 covers 14 residues. Germline lookup yields CDR1 DFQATT and CDR2 SNEGSKA (reference sequence). The V and J ends lost 3 bases and 0 bases, in that order; junction bases with no gene match: 0. CDR3 residues: CSARGLASTDTQYF. The DNA of the CDR3 is TGCAGTGCTAGGGGACTAGCGAGCACAGATACGCAGTATTTT.

This clonotype was counted at least ten times. The CDR3 here is CASSLGTGTVNTEAFF. As DNA, the CDR3 is TGCGCCAGCAGCTTGGGGACCGGGACAGTGAACACTGAAGCTTTCTTT. V and J are TRBV5-1 and TRBJ1-1; TRBD1 matches 7 bases. The CDR3 sequence is 16 residues long. Germline V gene lookup returns CDR1 SGHRS and CDR2 YFSETQ. The V gene end was trimmed by 0 bases and the J gene end by 0 bases; junction bases not matched to a gene: 5. Based on the CDR3 plus reference TRBV5-1 and TRBJ1-1, the full variable domain is KAGVTQTPRYLIKTRGQQVTLSCSPISGHRSVSWYQQTPGQGLQFLFEYFSETQRNKGNFPGRFSGRQFSNSRSEMNVSTLELGDSALYLCASSLGTGTVNTEAFFGQGTRLTVV.

On this clonotype: Just one base apart from a much larger clone, this may be a read error. The chain recombines TRBV11-1 with TRBJ2-1; D may be TRBD2 (5 bases). This CDR3 is 15 amino acids long. Per the germline V gene, CDR1 is SGHAT and CDR2 is FQDESV (reference sequence). The CDR3 DNA sequence: TGTGCCAGCAGCCACCGGGGTGCCCTGAACAATGCGCAGTTCTTC. Translating it yields CASSHRGALNNAQFF.

At least ten counts were recorded for this clonotype. The chain couples TRBV7-9 to TRBJ2-7; D unresolved. CDR3 length equals 17 residues. The V end was cut by 1 base, the J end by 0 bases, with 16 bases between. Germline V CDR1 and CDR2: SEHNR, FQNEAQ (reference sequence). This CDR3 is CASSLGGLTTHSYEQYF. In DNA form, the CDR3 reads TGTGCCAGCAGCTTAGGTGGGTTGACGACGCACTCCTACGAGCAGTACTTC.

This clonotype was counted many times. The V call is TRBV5-1, the J call TRBJ1-6; possible D gene TRBD1, 5 bases. V was shortened by 0 bases and J by 7 bases, with 14 bases between the two germline ends. The CDR3 runs 16 residues. The germline V gene encodes CDR1 SGHRS and CDR2 YFSETQ. DNA for the CDR3: TGCGCCAGCAGCTTGGGGACGCCAGGGCTCAATTCACCCCTCCACTTT. Its protein is CASSLGTPGLNSPLHF. Combining the CDR3 with reference TRBV5-1 and TRBJ1-6 gives the whole variable domain KAGVTQTPRYLIKTRGQQVTLSCSPISGHRSVSWYQQTPGQGLQFLFEYFSETQRNKGNFPGRFSGRQFSNSRSEMNVSTLELGDSALYLCASSLGTPGLNSPLHFGNGTRLTVT.

The CDR3 DNA reads as TGTGCCATCAGCTGGACAGGCTCAGGGGTGTATGGCTACACCTTC. It specifies CAISWTGSGVYGYTF. The chain links TRBV10-3 to TRBJ1-2, with 7 bases identical to TRBD1. The CDR3 contains 15 residues. CDR1 ENHRY and CDR2 SYGVKD come from the germline V gene. V was clipped by 6 bases and J by 5 bases; unmatched bases: 12.

This clonotype was seen ten or more times. The CDR3 DNA is TGTGCCAGCAGCTTACGGACGGATCCCTACGAGCAGTACTTC. Its translation is CASSLRTDPYEQYF. The V and J genes are TRBV7-9 and TRBJ2-7; no clear D. The CDR3 loop spans 14 amino acids. Germline CDR1 and CDR2: SEHNR and FQNEAQ (reference sequence). V gave up 2 bases and J gave up 2 bases, with 10 bases separating them.

This clonotype was detected a few times. CDR3 protein: CASSLLLGTSGRYEQFF. CDR3 nucleotide sequence: TGTGCCAGCAGTTTATTACTCGGGACTAGCGGGAGGTATGAGCAGTTCTTC. The V gene is TRBV28, the J gene TRBJ2-1; 15 nucleotides align to TRBD2. The CDR3 is made up of 17 amino acids. Germline-derived CDR1 and CDR2 are MDHEN and SYDVKM. The V and J ends lost 1 base and 8 bases, in that order; junction bases with no gene match: 6.

This clonotype appeared many times. The V call is TRBV5-1, the J call TRBJ1-2; D remains unclear. Per germline, CDR1 SGHRS and CDR2 YFSETQ. The CDR3 covers 13 residues. The ends were cut back, 5 bases at V and 8 bases at J, with 16 bases in the middle. The CDR3 DNA reads TGCGCCAGCAGTTCGGAGGGTGGCAGCGGCTACACCTTC. It is translated as CASSSEGGSGYTF. The variable domain in full, with the rest retrieved from reference TRBV5-1 and TRBJ1-2, is KAGVTQTPRYLIKTRGQQVTLSCSPISGHRSVSWYQQTPGQGLQFLFEYFSETQRNKGNFPGRFSGRQFSNSRSEMNVSTLELGDSALYLCASSSEGGSGYTFGSGTRLTVV.

This clonotype was seen many times. Sequence at one end of the junction differs from germline and may be a read error. The chain has TRBV6-1 and TRBJ1-5, with D tentatively TRBD1 (5 bases). Per germline, CDR1 MNHNS and CDR2 SASEGT. CDR3 length equals 13 residues. CDR3 DNA sequence: TGTGCCAGCAGCGAAGGGGCTAATCAGCCCCAGCATTTT. Translated: CASSEGANQPQHF.

A few counts support this clonotype. This sequence joins TRBV5-1 and TRBJ2-5; the D is unclear. The CDR3 contains 14 residues. Trimming pared 0 bases from V and 2 bases from J, leaving 8 bases between. The germline gives CDR1 SGHRS, CDR2 YFSETQ. This CDR3 is CASSLGWMQETQYF. CDR3 nucleotides: TGCGCCAGCAGCTTGGGTTGGATGCAAGAGACCCAGTACTTC.

The chain is built from TRBV5-1 and TRBJ1-1, with 8 bases identical to TRBD1. Germline lookup yields CDR1 SGHRS and CDR2 YFSETQ. V was clipped by 4 bases and J by 1 base; unmatched bases: 6. The CDR3 runs 15 residues. The chain's CDR3 is CASSRTGTGNTEAFF. In DNA, the CDR3 is TGCGCCAGCAGCCGAACCGGGACAGGGAACACTGAAGCTTTCTTT.

This clonotype was found many times. This CDR3 is CASSRRNRERTDTQYF. The CDR3 DNA reads TGTGCCAGCAGCCGAAGAAATCGGGAACGCACAGATACGCAGTATTTT. The V call is TRBV14, the J call TRBJ2-3; D perhaps matches TRBD2 (5 bases). The V end was cut by 4 bases, the J end by 1 base, with 15 bases between. The CDR3 extends over 16 amino acids. Germline V gene sequence: CDR1 SGHDN, CDR2 FVKESK.

This clonotype was recorded many times. The rearrangement joins TRBV5-1 to TRBJ1-1; tentatively, D is TRBD1 (5 bases). With 3 bases removed from V and 7 bases from J, the gap between germline ends came to 13 bases. The V gene's germline CDR1 is SGHRS and CDR2 YFSETQ. This CDR3 is built from 13 residues. CDR3 residues: CASSSGKGGEAFF. The CDR3 nucleotides read TGCGCCAGCAGCTCAGGGAAGGGAGGTGAAGCTTTCTTT.

This clonotype was recorded at least ten times. This CDR3 reads CASSLLAGVINEQFF. DNA of the CDR3: TGTGCCAGCAGCTTGCTAGCGGGAGTGATAAATGAGCAGTTCTTC. This sequence joins TRBV5-5 and TRBJ2-1; 10 nucleotides align to TRBD2. Trimming cost V 1 base and J 7 bases; bases outside gene matches: 5. Germline lookup yields CDR1 SGHKS and CDR2 YYEKEE (reference sequence). The CDR3 loop spans 15 amino acids.

This clonotype came up many times. This rearrangement joins TRBV20-1 to TRBJ2-3, with 12 bases aligning to TRBD2. The trim removed 3 bases at V and 5 bases at J, leaving 12 bases unmatched. This CDR3 region has 17 residues. CDR1 is DFQATT, CDR2 SNEGSKA, per germline (reference sequence). The CDR3 DNA reads as TGCAGTGCTAGGGCAGAACTAGCGGGAGGCGTAGGAGATACGCAGTATTTT. It specifies CSARAELAGGVGDTQYF.

The chain uses TRBV7-9 and TRBJ1-5; D might be TRBD1 (5 bases). Germline V gene lookup returns CDR1 SEHNR and CDR2 FQNEAQ (reference sequence). This CDR3 has 15 residues. Trimming stripped 1 base from V and 6 bases from J, with 13 bases between. The CDR3 region is CASSLGSQGGQPQHF. The CDR3 DNA follows: TGTGCCAGCAGCTTAGGATCCCAGGGAGGTCAGCCCCAGCATTTT.

There are many counts of this clonotype. The chain combines TRBV18 with TRBJ1-1; 12 bases match TRBD1. The germline CDR1 and CDR2 sequences are KGHSH and LQKENI. The trim removed 3 bases at V and 6 bases at J, leaving 8 bases unmatched. CDR3 length equals 16 residues. The CDR3 reads CASSPLGQGAGAEAFF. CDR3 nucleotides: TGTGCCAGCTCACCCCTGGGACAGGGGGCTGGGGCTGAAGCTTTCTTT.